This note documents a single TCR beta chain sequence. Its antigen is not known. Deletions cut 2 bases from V and 4 bases from J, with 15 bases between. The germline CDR1 and CDR2 sequences are SGDLS and YYNGEE. This CDR3 spans 15 amino acids. This sample is drawn from a study of T cell clonotyping in hematopoietic cell transplantation. Overall study results and limits: Few recipient clonotypes overlapped donors; over 95% were de novo at given depth. No sorting was done, leaving CD4 and CD8 contributions mixed.

TCRdb keeps only in-frame clones here, not all; method: immunoSEQ multiplex PCR. Of about 19,000 clones listed, roughly 84% are singletons. This TCR was sampled from a man aged 55 to 70 in good health. Some clones in this sample may be carry-over from other donors' samples. Sequenced input: peripheral blood mononuclear cells. V and J are TRBV9 and TRBJ1-2; TRBD1 is a possible D gene (5 bases). The CDR3 loop reads CASSVGLGDGYGYTF. The CDR3 region has the DNA TGTGCCAGCAGCGTGGGTCTAGGGGATGGCTATGGCTACACCTTC.